Listed below are T cell receptor beta chains from one sample, sequenced in a study of CD8 T cells in Susac syndrome. TCRdb independently ran MiXCR on the immunoSEQ multiplex PCR reads; one entry per CDR3 protein. The profile shows 400,000 or so distinct CDR3 sequences, 75% to 90% of them singletons. The sequenced sample consisted of CD8+ T cells from PBMCs. These TCRs come from a human donor with multiple sclerosis. Both conserved end residues are trimmed from each CDR3. Fields, in order: J gene, CDR3 length, V gene, CDR3 protein.

>TRBJ2-7|12|TRBV21-1
ASSDNRGTYEQY
>TRBJ1-1|11|TRBV7-6
ASSSTKGTEAF
>TRBJ2-3|13|TRBV11-2
ASSLGVTSTDTQY
>TRBJ2-1|13|TRBV5-6
ASSWDRSSYNEQF
>TRBJ2-2|16|TRBV5-1
ASSLAQGTHLGTGELF
>TRBJ2-5|13|TRBV6-2/TRBV6-3
ASSLDRGFQETQY
>TRBJ2-2|12|TRBV5-6
ASSLGGFTGELF
>TRBJ1-4|14|TRBV11-2
ASSLSQSTTNEKLF
>TRBJ2-1|12|TRBV19
ASRIGTVDNEQF
>TRBJ2-7|13|TRBV28
ASSSAFTNSYEQY